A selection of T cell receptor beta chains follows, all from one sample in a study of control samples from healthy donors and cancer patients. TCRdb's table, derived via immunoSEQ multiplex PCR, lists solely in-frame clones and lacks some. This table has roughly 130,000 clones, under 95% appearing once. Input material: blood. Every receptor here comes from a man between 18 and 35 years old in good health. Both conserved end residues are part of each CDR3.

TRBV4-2 CASSPKGASGGVNEQFF
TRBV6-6 CASHNRVNQPQHF
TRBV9 CASSVAGELYTGELFF
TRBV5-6 CASSSDFRGRGSGNTIYF
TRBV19 CASSISPRTDTQYF
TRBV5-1 CASSLGQGFGYTF
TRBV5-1 CASSYTSGGYQETQYF
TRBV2 CASRPDSNQPQHF
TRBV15 CATSRVRLAGGFSYEQYF
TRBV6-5 CATAGTEAYDEQFF
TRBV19 CASSMRGQETQYF
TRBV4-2 CASSQVRTGGATDTQYF
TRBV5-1 CASRDGLGGGYTF
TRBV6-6 CASSYRGDSGNTIYF
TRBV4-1 CASSLSPPEPQHF
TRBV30 CAWIEGSGNTIYF
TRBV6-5 CASTGQGGSNQPQHF
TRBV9 CASSVRTPNTEAFF
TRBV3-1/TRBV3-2 CASSQALMAGGPAKQYF
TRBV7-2 CASSLRTGIHGTEAFF
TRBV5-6 CASSLGTSGYNEQFF
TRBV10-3 CAISELDKAGNTIYF
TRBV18 CASSPPGQGGETQYF
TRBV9 CASSFLLAGGNEQFF
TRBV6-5 CASSPSWAGGEQFF
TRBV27 CASSFRLAGALNTDTQYF
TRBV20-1 CSARGGMRAFF
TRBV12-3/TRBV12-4 CASRLFEGSEAFF
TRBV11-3 CASSLGGVTSTDTQYF
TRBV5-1 CASSHGQLQETQYF
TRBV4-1 CASSHPTMDREKEKLFF
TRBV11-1 CASSLAGGGDTQYF
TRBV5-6 CASSPGGAGETQYF
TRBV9 CASSVGGGTTDTQYF
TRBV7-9 CASSRTGGALAGNTIYF
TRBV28 CASVTRGAHEQFF
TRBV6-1 CASSDGLAGADTQYF
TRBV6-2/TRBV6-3 CASSSTGGSYNEQFF
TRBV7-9 CASRPGPGREQYF
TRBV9 CASSERLVPDTQYF
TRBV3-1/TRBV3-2 CASSLFYGELFF
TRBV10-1 CASSDLPMNTEAFF
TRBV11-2 CASSHRGSGNTIYF
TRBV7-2 CASSSGAGNEKLFF
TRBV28 CASRSGDRVGKLFF
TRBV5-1 CASRSPGDRLWNTGELFF
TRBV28 CATVAGSDYGYTF
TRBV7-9 CASSLTGPGGYTF
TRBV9 CASSAPQDSTDTQYF
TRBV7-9 CATRGLRSPLHF
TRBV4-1 CASSQPGGDRNEAFF
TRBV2 CASSVGTGVDTIYF
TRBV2 CASKNLDNNGYTF
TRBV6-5 CASSMTGVNYGYTF